A single sample gave rise to the 20 T cell receptor beta chains below, sequenced in a study of OX40 agonist ivuxolimab in advanced cancers. Sequencing was performed with immunoSEQ multiplex PCR; in TCRdb, only in-frame clones are kept and a portion is missing. Among around 67,000 clones listed, approximately 90% were seen once. The sequences come from CD4+ or CD8+ T cells sorted from blood, collected in a trial of the OX40 agonist ivuxolimab. The receptor set was obtained from an adult with an advanced solid tumor such as melanoma, head and neck, liver or kidney cancer.

The chain is built from TRBV7-2 and TRBJ2-5; D is ambiguous. The CDR3 sequence is 14 residues long. The V gene's germline CDR1 is SGHTA and CDR2 FQGNSA. Trimming cost V 3 bases and J 5 bases, with 13 bases left between them. The CDR3 sequence: CASSFGPSSETQYF. The CDR3, as DNA: TGTGCCAGCAGCTTTGGTCCCAGCAGCGAGACCCAGTACTTC.

The V call is TRBV6-4, the J call TRBJ1-4, with D unclear. Trimming cost V 0 bases and J 3 bases, with 8 bases left between them. Germline V gene data show CDR1 as MRHNA and CDR2 as SNTAGT. The CDR3 sequence is 15 residues long. In DNA form, the CDR3 reads TGTGCCAGCAGTGACTCAGGGTTGCCTAATGAAAAACTGTTTTTT. Translation: CASSDSGLPNEKLFF.

The CDR3 nucleotides read TGTGCCAGCAGCCGAGACAACTACGAGCAGTACTTC. Amino acid sequence: CASSRDNYEQYF. This rearrangement joins TRBV7-2 to TRBJ2-7, with D hard to call. Germline CDR1 is SGHTA and CDR2 is FQGNSA. The CDR3 runs 12 residues. V gave up 5 bases and J gave up 3 bases, with 8 bases separating them.

V is TRBV7-3 and J is TRBJ2-2; D may be TRBD2 (6 bases). The CDR3 is 15 amino acids. V lost 6 bases and J lost 4, with 15 bases in between. Germline V CDR1 and CDR2: SGHTA, FQGTGA. CDR3: CASSLTSIGTGELFF. The CDR3 DNA follows: TGTGCCAGCAGTTTGACTAGTATCGGCACCGGGGAGCTGTTTTTT.

The rearrangement joins TRBV15 to TRBJ1-5; D might be TRBD1 (6 bases). Trimming removed 0 bases at V and 8 bases at J, with 11 bases between. CDR1 and CDR2 (germline): LNHNV, YYDKDF (reference sequence). The CDR3 extends over 14 amino acids. The CDR3 reads CATSRDVRTEPQHF. CDR3 sequence (DNA): TGTGCCACCAGCAGAGATGTGAGGACAGAGCCCCAGCATTTT.

The V call is TRBV6-1, the J call TRBJ1-5, with D possibly being TRBD1 (5 bases). CDR1 MNHNS and CDR2 SASEGT come from the germline V gene. V dropped 2 bases and J dropped 5 bases, with 13 bases sitting between them. CDR3 length: 15 residues. DNA of the CDR3: TGTGCCAGCAGTGAACTTACCCAGGGCGATCAGCCCCAGCATTTT. As protein: CASSELTQGDQPQHF.

The chain combines TRBV4-1 with TRBJ2-2; D is tentatively TRBD1 or TRBD2 (6 bases each). The CDR3 contains 16 residues. Germline V lookup: CDR1 MGHRA, CDR2 YSYEKL. The germline V and J ends were trimmed by 0 bases and 6 bases, with 14 bases remaining between them. The CDR3 DNA reads as TGCGCCAGCAGCCAAGATGGAGGGGGAAGGTCCGGGGAGCTGTTTTTT. This sequence encodes CASSQDGGGRSGELFF.

This rearrangement joins TRBV11-3 to TRBJ2-3; 9 nucleotides agree with TRBD2. CDR1 and CDR2 from the germline V gene are SGHNT and YENEEA. The V segment lost 1 base and the J segment 2 bases; nucleotides outside the gene matches: 4. The CDR3 length is 16 residues. CDR3 region: CASSLGLAGTTDTQYF. Written as DNA, the CDR3 is TGTGCCAGCAGCTTAGGTCTAGCGGGGACCACAGATACGCAGTATTTT.

V gene TRBV6-5 combines with J gene TRBJ2-7; D ambiguous. Trimming took off 3 bases at V and 4 bases at J, with 10 bases between the two ends. The CDR3 covers 13 residues. Germline V gene sequence: CDR1 MNHEY, CDR2 SVGAGI. CDR3 DNA: TGTGCCAGCAGTTATCGTCCTGGATACGAGCAGTACTTC. Its translation is CASSYRPGYEQYF.

This clone was counted only a few times. V is TRBV6-1 and J is TRBJ1-2, with TRBD1 matching over 7 bases. There are 13 residues in the CDR3. Germline CDR1 and CDR2: MNHNS and SASEGT. The ends lost 10 bases at V and 8 bases at J; junction bases unmatched: 13. DNA for the CDR3: TGTGCCACTCCGGGACAGAGTCTTCGCGGCTACACCTTC. Translation: CATPGQSLRGYTF.

This chain uses TRBV6-4 with TRBJ2-3, with 8 bases fitting TRBD1. This CDR3 is 14 amino acids long. V was pared by 5 bases and J by 2 bases, with 3 bases of the junction left unmatched. CDR1 and CDR2 (germline): MRHNA, SNTAGT. The CDR3: CASSWGQATDTQYF. CDR3 nucleotides: TGTGCCAGCAGTTGGGGACAGGCCACAGATACGCAGTATTTT.

This chain uses TRBV18 with TRBJ2-7; 8 positions match TRBD1. The CDR3 has 15 amino acids. CDR1 and CDR2 from the germline V gene are KGHSH and LQKENI. Germline trimming cut 1 base from V and 4 bases from J; bases unmatched to any gene: 6. CDR3 region: CASSPQGTGGYEQYF. Here the CDR3 DNA reads TGTGCCAGCTCACCACAGGGGACAGGTGGTTACGAGCAGTACTTC.

V gene TRBV18 combines with J gene TRBJ1-5; D remains unclear. The CDR3 is 15 amino acids. Germline CDR1 and CDR2: KGHSH and LQKENI. The V and J ends lost 3 bases and 6 bases respectively, with 15 bases between them. The CDR3 loop reads CASSPTTGHFQPQHF. The CDR3 DNA follows: TGTGCCAGCTCACCCACCACGGGCCATTTTCAGCCCCAGCATTTT.

The chain has TRBV10-3 and TRBJ1-4; 12 bases fit TRBD1. The CDR3 has 17 residues. In germline, CDR1 is ENHRY, CDR2 SYGVKD. Trimming cost V 4 bases and J 12 bases; bases outside gene matches: 15. The CDR3 DNA is TGTGCCATCAGTGCATCCCCGGGACAGGGGGCCGAAGGGGAACTGTTTTTT. Protein sequence: CAISASPGQGAEGELFF.

This clone was seen a few times. This chain connects TRBV19 to TRBJ1-1, with 7 bases fitting TRBD1. The CDR3 extends over 12 amino acids. V gave up 6 bases and J gave up 7 bases; unmatched junction bases: 5. The germline gives CDR1 LNHDA, CDR2 SQIVND (reference sequence). DNA of the CDR3: TGTGCCAGTAGCGACCGGGACAGTGAAGCTTTCTTT. It specifies CASSDRDSEAFF.

The chain is built from TRBV30 and TRBJ1-5, with TRBD1 identical over 8 bases. Trimming removed 0 bases from V and 6 bases from J; junction bases left unmatched: 4. The CDR3 is made up of 14 amino acids. Germline lookup yields CDR1 GTSNPN and CDR2 SVGIG (reference sequence). CDR3 amino acids: CAWSVLTGGQPQHF. DNA of the CDR3: TGTGCCTGGAGTGTACTTACAGGGGGTCAGCCCCAGCATTTT.

The chain combines TRBV11-1 with TRBJ1-1; 7 nucleotides agree with TRBD1. J was trimmed by 1 base and V by 1 base; bases with no gene match: 6. Looked up from germline, CDR1 is SGHAT and CDR2 is FQDESV (reference sequence). The CDR3 is made up of 16 amino acids. The CDR3 sequence is CASSLVGTEGNTEAFF. CDR3 sequence (DNA): TGTGCCAGCAGCTTAGTGGGGACAGAAGGGAACACTGAAGCTTTCTTT.

The J gene is TRBJ1-5, the V gene TRBV4-3; D gene unclear. CDR1 and CDR2 (germline): LGHNA, YSLEER. There are 12 residues in the CDR3. The ends were cut back, 1 base at V and 5 bases at J, with 3 bases in the middle. In nucleotides, the CDR3 is TGCGCCAGCAGCCAAGGGGATCAGCCCCAGCATTTT. Translation gives CASSQGDQPQHF.

The chain uses TRBV12-5 and TRBJ1-1, with TRBD1 identical over 7 bases. Per the germline V gene, CDR1 is LGHNT and CDR2 is FRNRAP. V gave up 2 bases and J gave up 2 bases; unmatched junction bases: 5. The CDR3 is 15 amino acids. The CDR3 DNA follows: TGTGCTAGTGGTTTGCGCGGAGGGGGCAACACTGAAGCTTTCTTT. Protein sequence: CASGLRGGGNTEAFF.

V gene TRBV5-4 combines with J gene TRBJ2-2; D remains ambiguous. Germline V gene sequence: CDR1 SGHNT, CDR2 YYREEE (reference sequence). CDR3 size: 14 residues. V gave up 4 bases and J gave up 3 bases, with 10 bases separating them. CDR3 region: CASSPKEYTGELFF. The CDR3 nucleotides read TGTGCCAGCAGCCCCAAGGAGTACACCGGGGAGCTGTTTTTT.